The 31 T cell receptor beta chains below come from one sample, sequenced in a study of cytomegalovirus exposure and HLA in healthy donors. Assay: immunoSEQ multiplex PCR; the TCRdb copy retains only in-frame clones and omits some. The sample has 240,000 or so clones; approximately 86% are singletons. Sequenced sample: PBMCs. Every receptor here comes from a woman in her thirties in good health and CMV-seropositive.

The chain employs TRBV28 and TRBJ1-2; 10 bases fit TRBD1. Looked up from germline, CDR1 is MDHEN and CDR2 is SYDVKM. This CDR3 contains 15 residues. V shed 2 bases, J shed 7 bases, and the junction held 7 bases outside the gene matches. The CDR3 region is CASSLVDRGLSGYTF. Here the CDR3 DNA reads TGTGCCAGCAGTTTAGTTGACAGGGGGCTTAGTGGCTACACCTTC.

The chain couples TRBV9 to TRBJ2-3; D remains unclear. V was cut by 3 bases and J by 4 bases, with 6 bases left in between. Germline CDR1 SGDLS, CDR2 YYNGEE. This CDR3 has 12 residues. The CDR3 DNA follows: TGTGCCAGCAGCGCCTCCGCAGATACGCAGTATTTT. Translated, it gives CASSASADTQYF.

In DNA, the CDR3 is TGTGCCAGCAGCTCTTTTTTTCCTAGCGGGAGTTACGAGCAGTACTTC. Translation gives CASSSFFPSGSYEQYF. The chain couples TRBV7-6 to TRBJ2-7; 10 bases are shared with TRBD2. This CDR3 contains 16 residues. Unmatched junction bases numbered 10, after V lost 4 bases and J lost 4 bases. From germline, CDR1 is SGHVS and CDR2 FNYEAQ.

This sequence joins TRBV19 and TRBJ2-7; possibly TRBD2 for D (7 bases). The CDR3 totals 16 residues. Trimming left V 5 bases short and J 4 bases short, with 21 bases between. Germline CDR1 reads LNHDA; CDR2 reads SQIVND (reference sequence). The CDR3 DNA reads as TGTGCCAGTAGTCTCCTGACCGAGGGGGGGGGTTACGAGCAGTACTTC. This gives the protein CASSLLTEGGGYEQYF.

The chain links TRBV28 to TRBJ1-5, with a possible D match to TRBD1 (6 bases). CDR1 MDHEN and CDR2 SYDVKM come from the germline V gene. The CDR3 runs to 14 residues. Trimming removed 6 bases from V and 6 bases from J, with 15 bases in between. CDR3 DNA: TGTGCCAGCAGATATACTACAGGGCTTCAGCCCCAGCATTTT. This translates into CASRYTTGLQPQHF.

As for this clone: Other DNA sequences of this sample code for an identical CDR3. The rearrangement uses TRBV15 and TRBJ1-5, with no clear D. Germline values: CDR1 LNHNV, CDR2 YYDKDF (reference sequence). The CDR3 length is 12 residues. V shed 0 bases and J shed 7 bases, with 4 bases lying between them. The CDR3, as DNA: TGTGCCACCAGCAGAGATCGGCAGCCCCAGCATTTT. Its translation is CATSRDRQPQHF.

This chain uses TRBV7-9 with TRBJ2-2; 12 bases fit TRBD2. V trimming: 4 bases; J trimming: 5 bases; junction bases outside the gene matches: 8. CDR1 is SEHNR and CDR2 is FQNEAQ in the germline V gene (reference sequence). The CDR3 contains 17 residues. The CDR3 protein is CASSSLAGGPGTGELFF. The DNA of the CDR3 is TGTGCCAGCAGCTCTCTAGCGGGAGGGCCGGGAACCGGGGAGCTGTTTTTT. The entire variable domain, with the rest obtained from reference TRBV7-9 and TRBJ2-2, is as follows: DTGVSQNPRHKITKRGQNVTFRCDPISEHNRLYWYRQTLGQGPEFLTYFQNEAQLEKSRLLSDRFSAERPKGSFSTLEIQRTEQGDSAMYLCASSSLAGGPGTGELFFGEGSRLTVL.

The rearrangement links TRBV6-1 to TRBJ1-2, with 7 bases aligning to TRBD1. V lost 2 bases, J lost 8 bases, and 14 bases stayed unmatched. The germline gives CDR1 MNHNS, CDR2 SASEGT. CDR3 length: 16 residues. CDR3 residues: CASSESLDRVRRGYTF. CDR3 bases: TGTGCCAGCAGTGAAAGTTTAGACAGGGTTCGAAGGGGCTACACCTTC.

The V call is TRBV6-1, the J call TRBJ2-7, with no clear D. This CDR3 spans 15 amino acids. The germline V gene encodes CDR1 MNHNS and CDR2 SASEGT. V was cut by 4 bases and J by 3 bases, with 16 bases left in between. In DNA, the CDR3 is TGTGCCAGCAGTGGGTTTAACTCCCGCGACTACGAGCAGTACTTC. Residues: CASSGFNSRDYEQYF.

The chain uses TRBV7-2 and TRBJ1-2; D is perhaps TRBD1 (6 bases). Germline CDR1 is SGHTA and CDR2 is FQGNSA. The CDR3 length is 15 residues. V gave up 0 bases and J gave up 2 bases, with 10 bases separating them. In DNA, the CDR3 is TGTGCCAGCAGCTTAGCGGGGGCGGCAAACTATGGCTACACCTTC. Amino acid sequence: CASSLAGAANYGYTF.

This clone was observed a handful of times. The genes are TRBV5-4 and TRBJ2-4; maybe TRBD1 (6 bases). Germline assignment: CDR1 SGHNT and CDR2 YYREEE (reference sequence). This CDR3 has 15 amino acids. Trimming cost V 1 base and J 0 bases, with 8 bases left between them. The CDR3 spells CASSLRGTAKNIQYF. CDR3 nucleotide sequence: TGTGCCAGCAGCTTGAGGGGGACAGCCAAAAACATTCAGTACTTC.

The chain links TRBV6-6 to TRBJ2-3, with 9 bases identical to TRBD1. V lost 6 bases and J lost 4; bases outside the gene matches: 5. The CDR3 totals 14 residues. Germline V gene data show CDR1 as MNHNY and CDR2 as SVGAGI (reference sequence). The DNA of the CDR3 is TGTGCCAGCAGGACAGGGGGTGGCCCAGATACGCAGTATTTT. Encoded protein: CASRTGGGPDTQYF.

V usage is TRBV7-2 and J usage is TRBJ2-1; 8 positions match TRBD2. The trim removed 4 bases at V and 2 bases at J, leaving 4 bases unmatched. This CDR3 has 15 amino acids. Per the germline V gene, CDR1 is SGHTA and CDR2 is FQGNSA. The CDR3 loop is CASSWTSSTYNEQFF. Written as DNA, the CDR3 is TGTGCCAGCAGCTGGACTAGCTCAACCTACAATGAGCAGTTCTTC.

The rearrangement joins TRBV27 to TRBJ1-4; D possibly corresponds to TRBD1 (5 bases). Germline V gene lookup returns CDR1 MNHEY and CDR2 SMNVEV (reference sequence). This CDR3 spans 14 amino acids. V shed 3 bases and J shed 3 bases, with 8 bases lying between them. CDR3 protein: CASSFGAANEKLFF. CDR3 nucleotides: TGTGCCAGCAGTTTTGGGGCGGCTAATGAAAAACTGTTTTTT.

The rearrangement links TRBV9 to TRBJ2-7, with a tentative D call TRBD2 (5 bases). The CDR3 is 14 residues long. The V gene lost 1 base and the J gene lost 0 bases, with 8 bases spanning the gap. Germline V CDR1 and CDR2: SGDLS, YYNGEE. The CDR3 sequence is CASSVRAVSYEQYF. In nucleotides, the CDR3 is TGTGCCAGCAGCGTACGAGCGGTCTCCTACGAGCAGTACTTC.

The chain has TRBV19 and TRBJ1-1, with D perhaps TRBD1 (6 bases). This CDR3 is built from 16 residues. Trimming cost V 4 bases and J 5 bases, with 20 bases left between them. Germline lookup yields CDR1 LNHDA and CDR2 SQIVND (reference sequence). The CDR3 region has the DNA TGTGCCAGTAGTACAGCCCCCGGGCAGGGGAAGACTGAAGCTTTCTTT. Amino acids: CASSTAPGQGKTEAFF. The full variable domain, in which reference TRBV19 and TRBJ1-1 provide the parts outside the CDR3, is DGGITQSPKYLFRKEGQNVTLSCEQNLNHDAMYWYRQDPGQGLRLIYYSQIVNDFQKGDIAEGYSVSREKKESFPLTVTSAQKNPTAFYLCASSTAPGQGKTEAFFGQGTRLTVV.

This clone was counted once. The CDR3 coding sequence is TGTGCCTGGAGTCCCGGACTCACAGATACGCAGTATTTT. This gives the protein CAWSPGLTDTQYF. J is TRBJ2-3 and V is TRBV30; TRBD2 might be the D (5 bases). The germline CDR1 and CDR2 sequences are GTSNPN and SVGIG (reference sequence). The CDR3 is 13 residues long. Trimming took 2 bases from V and 2 from J, leaving 8 bases between them. The full variable domain, with the rest looked up from reference TRBV30 and TRBJ2-3, is SQTIHQWPATLVQPVGSPLSLECTVEGTSNPNLYWYRQAAGRGLQLLFYSVGIGQISSEVPQNLSASRPQDRQFILSSKKLLLSDSGFYLCAWSPGLTDTQYFGPGTRLTVL.

The V gene is TRBV6-5, the J gene TRBJ1-4, with D perhaps TRBD1 (5 bases). CDR3 length: 12 amino acids. Trimming removed 8 bases at V and 5 bases at J, with 9 bases between. Germline CDR1 is MNHEY and CDR2 is SVGAGI. The chain's CDR3 is CASGPGNEKLFF. CDR3 nucleotide sequence: TGTGCCAGCGGGCCAGGGAATGAAAAACTGTTTTTT.

The V call is TRBV4-1, the J call TRBJ1-4; the D is unclear. CDR1 and CDR2 from the germline V gene are MGHRA and YSYEKL. CDR3 length: 15 amino acids. Trimming stripped 1 base from V and 5 bases from J, with 11 bases between. The CDR3 DNA reads as TGCGCCAGCAGCCAAGCGGATTTTAGCAATGAAAAACTGTTTTTT. Its protein product is CASSQADFSNEKLFF.

The J gene is TRBJ2-3, the V gene TRBV19; 7 bases map to TRBD2. Per germline, CDR1 LNHDA and CDR2 SQIVND (reference sequence). The CDR3 runs to 16 residues. The V and J ends lost 4 bases and 1 base, in that order; junction bases with no gene match: 8. Here the CDR3 reads CASSTRAGMGTDTQYF. The CDR3 region has the DNA TGTGCCAGTAGTACACGAGCGGGGATGGGCACAGATACGCAGTATTTT.

The rearrangement uses TRBV7-9 and TRBJ2-3; D might be TRBD2 (5 bases). Trimming stripped 2 bases from V and 2 bases from J, with 14 bases between. The CDR3 covers 16 residues. CDR1 is SEHNR and CDR2 is FQNEAQ in the germline V gene (reference sequence). The CDR3 region is CASSLLRSGNTDTQYF. CDR3 nucleotide sequence: TGTGCCAGCAGCTTACTACGGAGCGGAAACACAGATACGCAGTATTTT.

The chain couples TRBV28 to TRBJ2-1; possible D gene TRBD2, 6 bases. There are 14 residues in the CDR3. V lost 7 bases to trimming and J lost 2 bases, with 12 bases between them. Germline lookup yields CDR1 MDHEN and CDR2 SYDVKM. The CDR3 loop is CASISSSAYNEQFF. The CDR3 DNA sequence: TGTGCCAGCATTTCGTCTAGCGCCTACAATGAGCAGTTCTTC.

This chain connects TRBV27 to TRBJ2-3; D remains ambiguous. V was trimmed by 5 bases and J by 5 bases, leaving 5 bases between them. Looked up from germline, CDR1 is MNHEY and CDR2 is SMNVEV (reference sequence). The CDR3 consists of 11 residues. CDR3 nucleotide sequence: TGTGCCAGCAGTGGCCAAGATACGCAGTATTTT. Translating it yields CASSGQDTQYF.

This clone has ten or more counts. This chain links TRBV4-1 with TRBJ1-2, with D possibly matching TRBD1 (6 bases). The V end was cut by 0 bases, the J end by 6 bases, with 20 bases between. There are 17 residues in the CDR3. Germline lookup yields CDR1 MGHRA and CDR2 YSYEKL. As DNA, the CDR3 is TGCGCCAGCAGCCAAGAATATCGGAACAGGGCGGATAATGGCTACACCTTC. Residues: CASSQEYRNRADNGYTF.

This chain connects TRBV19 to TRBJ1-1; 8 nucleotides align to TRBD1. J lost 4 bases, V lost 7 bases, and 8 bases had no gene match. In germline, CDR1 is LNHDA, CDR2 SQIVND (reference sequence). This CDR3 is 14 amino acids long. CDR3 region: CASTLDRGGTEAFF. The CDR3 nucleotides are TGTGCCAGTACCCTAGACAGGGGCGGCACTGAAGCTTTCTTT.

This clone is a singleton in its sample. A much more abundant neighbour one base away suggests this may be a read error. The CDR3 spells CASSYRGSNQPQHF. For the CDR3, the DNA is TGTGCCAGCAGCTACAGAGGGAGCAATCAGCCCCAGCATTTT. The chain couples TRBV27 to TRBJ1-5; D gene ambiguous. V was pared by 6 bases and J by 1 base, with 10 bases between. This CDR3 region has 14 residues. Germline V CDR1 and CDR2: MNHEY, SMNVEV (reference sequence).

The rearrangement joins TRBV5-8 to TRBJ2-5; 13 nucleotides line up with TRBD2. V dropped 4 bases and J dropped 5; count of bases not matched to a gene: 8. The CDR3 length is 16 residues. Germline CDR1 is SGHTS and CDR2 is YDEGEE. The CDR3, as DNA: TGTGCCAGCAGCGTTGGACTAGCGGGAGTAGGGGAGACCCAGTACTTC. It specifies CASSVGLAGVGETQYF.

V is TRBV7-9 and J is TRBJ1-2, with TRBD1 as a possible D gene (5 bases). CDR1 is SEHNR and CDR2 is FQNEAQ in the germline V gene (reference sequence). This CDR3 has 12 amino acids. Trimming cost V 5 bases and J 7 bases, with 11 bases left between them. The CDR3 here is CASSPGTRGYTF. In DNA form, the CDR3 reads TGTGCCAGCAGCCCCGGGACTCGTGGCTACACCTTC.

The chain uses TRBV29-1 and TRBJ2-3; 10 bases align to TRBD2. Germline CDR1 SQVTM, CDR2 ANQGSEA. V was pared by 8 bases and J by 5 bases, with 28 bases of the junction left unmatched. The CDR3 spans 20 residues. CDR3 sequence: CSLKSPSGVTSGKGLDTQYF. Written as DNA, the CDR3 is TGCAGCTTGAAAAGCCCGAGCGGCGTTACTAGCGGGAAAGGGTTAGATACGCAGTATTTT.

This chain uses TRBV2 with TRBJ2-1, with 8 bases fitting TRBD2. The CDR3 sequence is 15 residues long. V was clipped by 3 bases and J by 5 bases; unmatched bases: 6. CDR1 and CDR2 (germline): SNHLY, FYNNEI. CDR3 sequence (DNA): TGTGCCAGCAGTGAGAGCGGGAGAGGCCACAATGAGCAGTTCTTC. Translated, it gives CASSESGRGHNEQFF.

The chain carries TRBV27 and TRBJ2-1; 9 positions agree with TRBD2. The CDR3 runs to 15 residues. CDR1 is MNHEY, CDR2 SMNVEV, per germline (reference sequence). The junction had 7 bases not matched to a gene; V was cut back by 6 bases and J by 4 bases. CDR3 amino acids: CASSVSSGDYNEQFF. For the CDR3, the DNA is TGTGCCAGCAGCGTGTCTAGCGGGGATTACAATGAGCAGTTCTTC.